These 24 T cell receptor beta chains share one sample of origin, sequenced in a study of blood T cell repertoires in COVID-19. Method: immunoSEQ multiplex PCR; TCRdb's copy keeps in-frame clones and lacks some. This sample has approximately 140,000 clones, with approximately 86% found just once. The sequencing sample was made of peripheral blood. The source is a man in his 70s with acute or convalescent COVID-19.

V usage is TRBV6-2 or TRBV6-3 and J usage is TRBJ2-2; 9 nucleotides line up with TRBD2. V dropped 6 bases and J dropped 5; count of bases not matched to a gene: 10. Germline V gene sequence: CDR1 MNHEY, CDR2 SVGEGT. The CDR3 sequence is 16 residues long. This CDR3 reads CASSLPAGGRTGELFF. Written as DNA, the CDR3 is TGTGCCAGCAGCCTGCCAGCGGGGGGAAGAACCGGGGAGCTGTTTTTT.

The chain has TRBV6-5 and TRBJ2-1; 8 nucleotides agree with TRBD2. Unmatched junction bases numbered 11, after V lost 7 bases and J lost 6 bases. This CDR3 is 15 amino acids long. CDR1 and CDR2 (germline): MNHEY, SVGAGI. The CDR3 sequence: CASTNDGRALNEQFF. CDR3 bases: TGTGCCAGCACCAACGACGGGAGGGCCCTCAATGAGCAGTTCTTC.

In regard to this clone: This same CDR3 is encoded by further DNA sequences in the sample. V usage is TRBV12-3 or TRBV12-4 and J usage is TRBJ2-1, with 8 bases matching TRBD2. This CDR3 has 13 residues. J lost 2 bases, V lost 7 bases, and 1 base had no gene match. CDR3 bases: TGTGCCAGCAATAGCGGGGCCTACAATGAGCAGTTCTTC. Translation: CASNSGAYNEQFF.

V usage is TRBV7-2 and J usage is TRBJ1-1, with a tentative D call TRBD1 (5 bases). V was pared by 4 bases and J by 7 bases, with 10 bases between. The CDR3 length is 12 residues. Germline V lookup: CDR1 SGHTA, CDR2 FQGNSA. CDR3 bases: TGTGCCAGCAGCTCGGATGACAGTGAAGCTTTCTTT. Amino acid sequence: CASSSDDSEAFF.

V is TRBV7-9 and J is TRBJ2-3; 9 bases align to TRBD2. There are 18 residues in the CDR3. Looked up from germline, CDR1 is SEHNR and CDR2 is FQNEAQ (reference sequence). V was clipped by 7 bases and J by 3 bases; unmatched bases: 17. The CDR3 bases are TGTGCCAGCACGTCGGGGGCGGGAGGGATGTCGCGGACAGATACGCAGTATTTT. Amino acids: CASTSGAGGMSRTDTQYF.

The chain uses TRBV6-5 and TRBJ2-2, with D maybe TRBD1 (5 bases). Germline lookup yields CDR1 MNHEY and CDR2 SVGAGI. Trimming removed 6 bases at V and 3 bases at J, with 11 bases between. The CDR3 covers 14 residues. The CDR3 DNA reads as TGTGCCAGCAGCCGTGACAGATACACCGGGGAGCTGTTTTTT. Protein product: CASSRDRYTGELFF.

This clone was counted once. The rearrangement uses TRBV11-3 and TRBJ2-3, with D perhaps TRBD2 (5 bases). V was pared by 5 bases and J by 4 bases, with 13 bases between. There are 14 residues in the CDR3. Germline CDR1 is SGHNT and CDR2 is YENEEA. CDR3 sequence reads: CASSPARAADTQYF. Written as DNA, the CDR3 is TGTGCCAGCAGCCCCGCGAGGGCCGCAGATACGCAGTATTTT.

V usage is TRBV18 and J usage is TRBJ2-2, with 10 positions matching TRBD2. This CDR3 is 15 amino acids long. The V gene's germline CDR1 is KGHSH and CDR2 LQKENI. Germline trimming cut 2 bases from V and 7 bases from J; bases unmatched to any gene: 4. CDR3 amino acids: CASSPASGSFGELFF. The CDR3 DNA follows: TGTGCCAGCTCACCAGCTAGCGGGAGCTTCGGGGAGCTGTTTTTT.

V usage is TRBV6-5 and J usage is TRBJ1-1; the D is unclear. Germline loops: CDR1 MNHEY, CDR2 SVGAGI. The CDR3 consists of 13 residues. V was trimmed by 2 bases and J by 5 bases, leaving 9 bases between them. The CDR3 DNA sequence: TGTGCCAGCAGTTACCTAGCGGGGACTGAAGCTTTCTTT. This sequence encodes CASSYLAGTEAFF.

The rearrangement joins TRBV28 to TRBJ1-5, with D possibly TRBD1 on 6 matching bases. The CDR3 is 16 amino acids. Germline CDR1 is MDHEN and CDR2 is SYDVKM. The V and J ends lost 4 bases and 6 bases respectively, with 19 bases between them. This CDR3 reads CASSWSGRGMVQPQHF. The CDR3 DNA reads as TGTGCCAGCAGTTGGTCAGGGAGGGGGATGGTTCAGCCCCAGCATTTT.

The chain has TRBV9 and TRBJ2-3, with D perhaps matching TRBD2 (6 bases). Per germline, CDR1 SGDLS and CDR2 YYNGEE. The CDR3 consists of 16 residues. V was trimmed by 4 bases and J by 0 bases, leaving 15 bases between them. The CDR3 DNA follows: TGTGCCAGCAGCCCTACGGGCGGGGTAAGCACAGATACGCAGTATTTT. It encodes CASSPTGGVSTDTQYF. The full variable domain, completed using reference TRBV9 and TRBJ2-3, is DSGVTQTPKHLITATGQRVTLRCSPRSGDLSVYWYQQSLDQGLQFLIQYYNGEERAKGNILERFSAQQFPDLHSELNLSSLELGDSALYFCASSPTGGVSTDTQYFGPGTRLTVL.

The rearrangement links TRBV19 to TRBJ2-5; tentative D call: TRBD2 (5 bases). Germline values: CDR1 LNHDA, CDR2 SQIVND (reference sequence). V dropped 0 bases and J dropped 2 bases, with 10 bases sitting between them. This CDR3 has 15 amino acids. The CDR3 nucleotides read TGTGCCAGTAGTATAGATCAAGCGGATCAAGAGACCCAGTACTTC. This gives the protein CASSIDQADQETQYF.

This sequence joins TRBV14 and TRBJ1-4; D may be TRBD1 (6 bases). V was trimmed by 3 bases and J by 4 bases, leaving 9 bases between them. Germline V gives CDR1 SGHDN, CDR2 FVKESK. This CDR3 contains 14 residues. This CDR3 is CASSQRTVNEKLFF. Written as DNA, the CDR3 is TGTGCCAGCAGCCAGAGGACAGTTAATGAAAAACTGTTTTTT.

The rearrangement links TRBV19 to TRBJ1-1; 10 bases agree with TRBD1. V shed 7 bases, J shed 1 base, and the junction held 15 bases outside the gene matches. There are 18 residues in the CDR3. Germline CDR1 and CDR2: LNHDA and SQIVND (reference sequence). The CDR3 bases are TGTGCCAGTATTTCAGACAGGGGGCGGAGGGGAAGGAACACTGAAGCTTTCTTT. Translating it yields CASISDRGRRGRNTEAFF.

J is TRBJ1-1 and V is TRBV15; D remains ambiguous. The length of the CDR3 is 14 residues. Between the trimmed V and J ends, which lost 1 base and 0 bases, there was a span of 6 bases. Germline V gene sequence: CDR1 LNHNV, CDR2 YYDKDF (reference sequence). The CDR3 region has the DNA TGTGCCACCAGCAGAGGGCAGATGAACACTGAAGCTTTCTTT. Its protein is CATSRGQMNTEAFF.

This clone is a singleton in its sample. The J gene is TRBJ1-4, the V gene TRBV18, with 7 bases matching TRBD1. The CDR3 sequence is 17 residues long. V trimming: 3 bases; J trimming: 0 bases; junction bases outside the gene matches: 7. The germline V gene encodes CDR1 KGHSH and CDR2 LQKENI. CDR3 residues: CASSPAGGASTNEKLFF. The CDR3 DNA follows: TGTGCCAGCTCACCCGCAGGGGGTGCTTCAACTAATGAAAAACTGTTTTTT.

A few counts support this clone. This chain links TRBV5-1 with TRBJ2-5; no reliable D call. Trimming removed 3 bases at V and 5 bases at J, with 14 bases between. The CDR3 is 14 residues long. The germline CDR1 and CDR2 sequences are SGHRS and YFSETQ. CDR3 in amino acids: CASSSPGSLETQYF. The CDR3 DNA follows: TGCGCCAGCAGCTCTCCAGGTAGTTTGGAGACCCAGTACTTC.

J is TRBJ2-7 and V is TRBV5-6; perhaps TRBD2 as D (6 bases). With 4 bases removed from V and 2 bases from J, the gap between germline ends came to 22 bases. The CDR3 consists of 17 residues. Germline CDR1 SGHDT, CDR2 YYEEEE. The CDR3 DNA is TGTGCCAGCAGCCCGGGACTCAGATTATGGCTTACCTACGAGCAGTACTTC. It specifies CASSPGLRLWLTYEQYF.

V gene TRBV28 combines with J gene TRBJ2-1, with 8 positions matching TRBD1. CDR1 is MDHEN and CDR2 is SYDVKM in the germline V gene. V shed 1 base and J 6 bases; nucleotides not matched to a gene: 5. This CDR3 contains 15 residues. CDR3 DNA sequence: TGTGCCAGCAGTTTATATTTGACAGGGGTCAATGAGCAGTTCTTC. Its protein is CASSLYLTGVNEQFF.

The chain carries TRBV5-6 and TRBJ2-1; the match to TRBD2 covers 7 bases. The junction had 15 bases not matched to a gene; V was cut back by 3 bases and J by 3 bases. Germline V gives CDR1 SGHDT, CDR2 YYEEEE. The length of the CDR3 is 18 residues. The CDR3 DNA reads TGTGCCAGCAGCTCGCTTCTTACCGGGACTACCCTCTACAATGAGCAGTTCTTC. Translating gives CASSSLLTGTTLYNEQFF.

This clone appeared a single time. The J gene is TRBJ2-5, the V gene TRBV30, with 13 bases that match TRBD2. The V gene's germline CDR1 is GTSNPN and CDR2 SVGIG (reference sequence). The J segment lost 5 bases and the V segment lost 2 bases, leaving 5 bases of the junction unmatched. CDR3 length equals 15 residues. The DNA for the CDR3 is TGTGCCTGGAGTCCCGGACTAGCGGGAGTGGAGACCCAGTACTTC. Translation gives CAWSPGLAGVETQYF.

The genes are TRBV28 and TRBJ1-1, with TRBD1 as a possible D gene (6 bases). This CDR3 is built from 16 residues. V was pared by 6 bases and J by 7 bases, with 24 bases between. Per the germline V gene, CDR1 is MDHEN and CDR2 is SYDVKM. CDR3 sequence (DNA): TGTGCCAGCAGCTCCCCGACCATAACAGGGTCAAGTGAAGCTTTCTTT. This gives the protein CASSSPTITGSSEAFF.

The gene calls are TRBV12-3 or TRBV12-4 and TRBJ2-7, with D unclear. V lost 6 bases, J lost 4 bases, and 10 bases lay in between. There are 12 residues in the CDR3. CDR3 DNA sequence: TGTGCCAGCAGCCCTACTACATACGAGCAGTACTTC. Its translation is CASSPTTYEQYF.

This clone was picked up one time. The chain links TRBV6-4 to TRBJ2-3; 9 positions match TRBD2. Germline CDR1 MRHNA, CDR2 SNTAGT. The CDR3 consists of 14 residues. With 5 bases clipped from V and 5 bases from J, the junction kept 5 bases outside the gene matches. Here the CDR3 reads CASSPGLARDTQYF. The CDR3 coding sequence is TGTGCCAGCAGTCCGGGACTAGCCAGAGATACGCAGTATTTT.